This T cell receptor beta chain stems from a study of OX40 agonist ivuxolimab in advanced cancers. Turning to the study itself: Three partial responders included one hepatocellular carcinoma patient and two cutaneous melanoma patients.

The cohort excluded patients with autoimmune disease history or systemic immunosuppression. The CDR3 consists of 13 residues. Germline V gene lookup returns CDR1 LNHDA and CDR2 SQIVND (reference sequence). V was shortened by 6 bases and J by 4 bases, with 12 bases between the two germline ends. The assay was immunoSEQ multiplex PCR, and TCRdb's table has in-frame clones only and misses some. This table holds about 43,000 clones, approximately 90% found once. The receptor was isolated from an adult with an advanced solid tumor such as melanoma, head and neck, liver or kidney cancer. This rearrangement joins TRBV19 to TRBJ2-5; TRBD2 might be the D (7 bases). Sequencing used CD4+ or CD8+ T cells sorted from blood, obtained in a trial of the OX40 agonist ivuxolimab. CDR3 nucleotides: TGTGCCAGTAGGTCGGGGGGCCTAGAGACCCAGTACTTC. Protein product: CASRSGGLETQYF.